Sequencing of this T cell receptor (beta chain) was carried out in a study of blood T cell repertoires in COVID-19. On the study more broadly: The samples span acute and convalescent COVID-19 from the United States, Italy and Spain. In each case, the material was cDNA or gDNA derived from T cells, B-cell-depleted T cells, or PBMCs.

Sequencing used immunoSEQ multiplex PCR; TCRdb keeps in-frame clones, though not all of them. This sample has approximately 50,000 clones; around 85% occur once, and the top ten carry approximately 6.4%. V was cut by 5 bases and J by 5 bases, with 16 bases left in between. This CDR3 contains 15 residues. Germline lookup yields CDR1 SNHLY and CDR2 FYNNEI. Sequencing used peripheral blood. The clonotype comes from a man between 60 and 75 years old with acute or convalescent COVID-19. The rearrangement links TRBV2 to TRBJ1-5, with D possibly TRBD1 on 6 matching bases. CDR3 region: CASSPRGQLDQPQHF. The CDR3 bases are TGTGCCAGCAGTCCTCGAGGACAGCTAGATCAGCCCCAGCATTTT.